This T cell receptor (beta chain) was found in a study of blood T cell repertoires in COVID-19. Whole-study context: Nucleic acid was either cDNA or gDNA, and it came from T cells, B-cell-depleted T cells, or PBMCs.

CDR1 LGHDT and CDR2 YNNKEL come from the germline V gene (reference sequence). The CDR3 runs to 12 residues. The V gene lost 4 bases and the J gene lost 11 bases, with 13 bases spanning the gap. Methods used by the authors: The authors estimated nucleated cell counts from reference gene primer amplification. Measured with immunoSEQ multiplex PCR; TCRdb has only the in-frame clones, and not every one. V, J and clone size derive from that table, while D and trimming were established from the DNA sequence. In the table there are around 180,000 clones, 81% of which are singletons. Those enrolled in Seattle joined during active infection and were followed longitudinally afterward.

V usage is TRBV3-1 (or the pseudogene TRBV3-2) and J usage is TRBJ2-3; a weak D match, TRBD1 (6 bases). Sequenced material: peripheral blood. This TCR was sampled from a woman at least 80 years old with COVID-19, enrolled during active disease. CDR3 in DNA: TGTGCCAGCAGCCTACAGGGCTGGGGGCAGTATTTT. Amino acid sequence: CASSLQGWGQYF.